This T cell receptor (beta chain) was retrieved from a study of cytomegalovirus exposure and HLA in healthy donors. CDR3 size: 14 residues. Looked up from germline, CDR1 is SNHLY and CDR2 is FYNNEI. Trimming left V 4 bases short and J 4 bases short, with 14 bases between. Repertoires were generated with immunoSEQ multiplex PCR, while TCRdb's copy carries only in-frame clones and drops some. The sample holds some 110,000 clones, approximately 94% seen once. The clonotype comes from a young woman in good health and CMV-seronegative. The sample consisted of PBMCs. The chain joins TRBV2 to TRBJ2-7; D might be TRBD2 (5 bases). The CDR3 DNA sequence: TGTGCCAGCAGTGCCACGGCGGGCGCGTACGAGCAGTACTTC. It is translated as CASSATAGAYEQYF. Filled out from reference TRBV2 and TRBJ2-7, the complete variable domain reads EPEVTQTPSHQVTQMGQEVILRCVPISNHLYFYWYRQILGQKVEFLVSFYNNEISEKSEIFDDQFSVERPDGSNFTLKIRSTKLEDSAMYFCASSATAGAYEQYFGPGTRLTVT.